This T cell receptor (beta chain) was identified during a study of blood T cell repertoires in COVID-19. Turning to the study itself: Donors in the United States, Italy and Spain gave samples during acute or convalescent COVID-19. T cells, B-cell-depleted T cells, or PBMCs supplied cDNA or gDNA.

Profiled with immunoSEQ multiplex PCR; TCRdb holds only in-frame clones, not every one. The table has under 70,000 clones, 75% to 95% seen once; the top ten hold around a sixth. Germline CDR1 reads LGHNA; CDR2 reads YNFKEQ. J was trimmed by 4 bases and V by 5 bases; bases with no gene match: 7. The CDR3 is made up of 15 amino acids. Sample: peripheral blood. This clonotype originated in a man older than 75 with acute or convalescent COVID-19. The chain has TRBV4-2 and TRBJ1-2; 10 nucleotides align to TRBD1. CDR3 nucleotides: TGTGCCAGCAGCGCGAGGGACAGGGGATTCTATGGCTACACCTTC. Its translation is CASSARDRGFYGYTF.